One sample yielded the 30 T cell receptor beta chains listed below, sequenced in a study of memory CD4+ T cells and cytomegalovirus serostatus. Using immunoSEQ multiplex PCR, the repertoire was profiled, and TCRdb retains in-frame clones only, with some absent. The sample contains roughly 53,000 clones, just over 75% of which appear only once. Single viable CD3+CD4+CD8-CD45RO+ cells were sorted as the memory CD4+ T cells. The sample consisted of memory CD4+ T cells from blood. These receptors were collected from an adult in good health and CMV-seronegative.

The chain uses TRBV2 and TRBJ2-5; perhaps TRBD2 as D (6 bases). The CDR3 has 13 amino acids. Trimming stripped 8 bases from V and 5 bases from J, with 15 bases between. Germline CDR1 and CDR2: SNHLY and FYNNEI. CDR3 nucleotides: TGTGCCAGCGGGCGGGATAATATGGAGACCCAGTACTTC. Translating gives CASGRDNMETQYF.

V gene TRBV14 combines with J gene TRBJ2-5, with D hard to call. There are 12 residues in the CDR3. V was shortened by 0 bases and J by 9 bases, with 8 bases between the two germline ends. Germline-derived CDR1 and CDR2 are SGHDN and FVKESK. The DNA of the CDR3 is TGTGCCAGCAGCCAAGACCCGAGGTCCCAGTACTTC. It yields the protein CASSQDPRSQYF.

This chain links TRBV28 with TRBJ1-2, with D tentatively TRBD1 (5 bases). The CDR3 totals 14 residues. Looked up from germline, CDR1 is MDHEN and CDR2 is SYDVKM. Trimming left V 6 bases short and J 1 base short, with 12 bases between. CDR3 DNA sequence: TGTGCCAGCAGCTCTCGGGGACGTAACTATGGCTACACCTTC. It translates to CASSSRGRNYGYTF.

The chain carries TRBV4-3 and TRBJ2-3; 8 bases agree with TRBD2. CDR1 LGHNA and CDR2 YSLEER come from the germline V gene. The trim removed 0 bases at V and 4 bases at J, leaving 9 bases unmatched. The CDR3 runs to 17 residues. As DNA, the CDR3 is TGCGCCAGCAGCCAAGAGCAAACGGGAGGGAAGGCAGATACGCAGTATTTT. Translated, it gives CASSQEQTGGKADTQYF.

The chain links TRBV2 to TRBJ1-2, with D perhaps TRBD1 (5 bases). Between the trimmed V and J ends, which lost 4 bases and 4 bases, there was a span of 13 bases. CDR3 size: 14 residues. Germline-derived CDR1 and CDR2 are SNHLY and FYNNEI. The CDR3 protein is CASSVGQGGYGYTF. In DNA, the CDR3 is TGTGCCAGCAGTGTCGGGCAGGGAGGCTATGGCTACACCTTC.

The chain combines TRBV28 with TRBJ2-1; 7 bases fit TRBD2. Trimming removed 5 bases from V and 2 bases from J; junction bases left unmatched: 9. The CDR3 spans 16 residues. Germline values: CDR1 MDHEN, CDR2 SYDVKM. CDR3 residues: CASSPPTSSTYNEQFF. The CDR3 coding sequence is TGTGCCAGCAGTCCCCCGACTAGCTCAACCTACAATGAGCAGTTCTTC.

J is TRBJ1-2 and V is TRBV29-1; 7 bases match TRBD1. This CDR3 region has 12 residues. Germline CDR1 reads SQVTM; CDR2 reads ANQGSEA. CDR3 sequence (DNA): TGCAGGGTAGACAGGGATTCTCGTGGCTACACCTTC. Protein product: CRVDRDSRGYTF. The full variable domain, in which reference TRBV29-1 and TRBJ1-2 provide the parts outside the CDR3, is SAVISQKPSRDICQRGTSLTIQCQVDSQVTMMFWYRQQPGQSLTLIATANQGSEATYESGFVIDKFPISRPNLTFSTLTVSNMSPEDSSIYLCRVDRDSRGYTFGSGTRLTVV.

The rearrangement joins TRBV5-6 to TRBJ2-5; D might be TRBD1 (6 bases). The better agreement between TRBJ2-7 and the DNA end casts doubt on the J call. This CDR3 comprises 15 residues. Germline CDR1 SGHDT, CDR2 YYEEEE. CDR3 DNA sequence: TGTGCCAGCAGCTTCAGGGGACGAAGCTCCTACGAGCAGTACTTC. Translated, it gives CASSFRGRSSYEQYF.

The rearrangement links TRBV27 to TRBJ2-7; 7 nucleotides agree with TRBD2. The CDR3 has 18 amino acids. CDR1 and CDR2 from the germline V gene are MNHEY and SMNVEV (reference sequence). V lost 0 bases to trimming and J lost 2 bases; unmatched junction nucleotides: 13. Here the CDR3 reads CASSLSSGWASGTYEQYF. The CDR3 DNA reads TGTGCCAGCAGTTTATCGTCGGGGTGGGCTAGCGGAACCTACGAGCAGTACTTC.

The chain combines TRBV2 with TRBJ2-5, with TRBD2 as a possible D gene (6 bases). Matching the DNA end better, TRBJ2-7 makes the J call doubtful. The germline V gene has CDR1 SNHLY and CDR2 FYNNEI. The CDR3 length is 15 residues. In nucleotides, the CDR3 is TGTGCCAGCAGTGAAGGCCTAGCGCTCGACTACGAGCAGTACTTC. It specifies CASSEGLALDYEQYF.

The chain combines TRBV5-1 with TRBJ1-6; D gene ambiguous. The CDR3 loop spans 13 amino acids. V lost 7 bases, J lost 7 bases, and 12 bases lay in between. The germline V gene encodes CDR1 SGHRS and CDR2 YFSETQ. The CDR3 DNA sequence: TGCGCCAGCTCTAGGGAGGGAAATTCACCCCTCCACTTT. This sequence encodes CASSREGNSPLHF. Combining the CDR3 with reference TRBV5-1 and TRBJ1-6 gives the whole variable domain KAGVTQTPRYLIKTRGQQVTLSCSPISGHRSVSWYQQTPGQGLQFLFEYFSETQRNKGNFPGRFSGRQFSNSRSEMNVSTLELGDSALYLCASSREGNSPLHFGNGTRLTVT.

The rearrangement joins TRBV7-9 to TRBJ1-2, with 9 bases identical to TRBD1. The CDR3 spans 15 residues. Trimming removed 10 bases from V and 7 bases from J; junction bases left unmatched: 16. Germline values: CDR1 SEHNR, CDR2 FQNEAQ (reference sequence). The CDR3, as DNA: TGTGCCATACATTATACAGGGGGCGCGGCGGCTGGCTACACCTTC. Its protein product is CAIHYTGGAAAGYTF.

This chain joins TRBV19 and TRBJ2-1, with TRBD1 matching over 7 bases. Germline CDR1 reads LNHDA; CDR2 reads SQIVND (reference sequence). The V segment lost 4 bases and the J segment 9 bases; nucleotides outside the gene matches: 6. The CDR3 runs 13 residues. CDR3 bases: TGTGCCAGTAGTACCAGACAGGGATCTGAGCAGTTCTTC. Translating it yields CASSTRQGSEQFF.

This clone has a single count. The V call is TRBV5-5, the J call TRBJ2-7, with TRBD1 matching 9 bases. The CDR3 covers 15 residues. In germline, CDR1 is SGHKS, CDR2 YYEKEE (reference sequence). Trimming cost V 0 bases and J 3 bases; bases outside gene matches: 4. CDR3 amino acids: CASSLGDRVVYEQYF. CDR3 bases: TGTGCCAGCAGCTTGGGGGACAGGGTGGTCTACGAGCAGTACTTC.

The chain has TRBV19 and TRBJ2-7, with 7 bases that match TRBD1. This CDR3 has 15 residues. CDR1 LNHDA and CDR2 SQIVND come from the germline V gene (reference sequence). With 3 bases clipped from V and 2 bases from J, the junction kept 7 bases outside the gene matches. The CDR3 region is CASSMGPGGAYEQYF. In DNA, the CDR3 is TGTGCCAGTAGTATGGGACCAGGGGGAGCCTACGAGCAGTACTTC.

The rearrangement uses TRBV29-1 and TRBJ2-2; D might be TRBD2 (6 bases). CDR1 SQVTM and CDR2 ANQGSEA come from the germline V gene. This CDR3 has 14 amino acids. V lost 6 bases, J lost 4 bases, and 15 bases lay in between. CDR3 nucleotides: TGCAGCGTACGACCGGGGAGGTCCACCGGGGAGCTGTTTTTT. Protein sequence: CSVRPGRSTGELFF.

The chain carries TRBV4-2 and TRBJ2-5; D assignment may be TRBD1 or TRBD2 (5 bases each). The CDR3 totals 15 residues. CDR1 and CDR2 from the germline V gene are LGHNA and YNFKEQ. Trimming shortened V by 5 bases and J by 2 bases, and 15 bases separated the two germline ends. The CDR3 DNA sequence: TGTGCCAGCAGCTTAAATTTCGGGGCTCAAGAGACCCAGTACTTC. It encodes CASSLNFGAQETQYF.

This chain joins TRBV25-1 and TRBJ2-3; 11 bases are shared with TRBD2. V shed 5 bases, J shed 2 bases, and the junction held 9 bases outside the gene matches. This CDR3 contains 17 residues. Germline V lookup: CDR1 MGHDK, CDR2 SYGVNS. CDR3 nucleotide sequence: TGTGCCAGCAGTACATTCGGGACTAGCGGACACACAGATACGCAGTATTTT. Protein product: CASSTFGTSGHTDTQYF.

A single count supports this clone. V usage is TRBV7-6 and J usage is TRBJ2-7; D is unresolved. The CDR3 consists of 13 residues. Germline values: CDR1 SGHVS, CDR2 FNYEAQ. The V end was cut by 1 base, the J end by 9 bases, with 13 bases between. CDR3 amino acids: CASSLVGEARQYF. The CDR3 coding sequence is TGTGCCAGCAGCTTAGTTGGGGAAGCTCGGCAGTACTTC.

This chain uses TRBV7-2 with TRBJ2-2, with no clear D. Germline-derived CDR1 and CDR2 are SGHTA and FQGNSA. V lost 2 bases and J lost 4, with 5 bases in between. The CDR3 sequence is 13 residues long. Here the CDR3 reads CASSLSSTGELFF. CDR3 sequence (DNA): TGTGCCAGCAGCTTATCGAGCACCGGGGAGCTGTTTTTT.

The chain is built from TRBV7-2 and TRBJ1-2; D unresolved. V was cut by 5 bases and J by 4 bases, with 8 bases left in between. The CDR3 is 12 amino acids. Germline V CDR1 and CDR2: SGHTA, FQGNSA. As DNA, the CDR3 is TGTGCCAGCAGCAAGAACAGCTATGGCTACACCTTC. Translated: CASSKNSYGYTF.

The chain joins TRBV7-2 to TRBJ2-2; 8 nucleotides match TRBD2. Germline V lookup: CDR1 SGHTA, CDR2 FQGNSA. The ends lost 1 base at V and 6 bases at J; junction bases unmatched: 4. The CDR3 is 15 residues long. CDR3 nucleotide sequence: TGTGCCAGCAGCTTAGGTGGACTAGCCGCCGGGGAGCTGTTTTTT. Its translation: CASSLGGLAAGELFF.

The V gene is TRBV28, the J gene TRBJ2-2; D might be TRBD1 or TRBD2, each matching 5 bases. The CDR3 loop spans 15 amino acids. V lost 4 bases and J lost 4, with 13 bases in between. Germline CDR1 is MDHEN and CDR2 is SYDVKM. The CDR3 nucleotides read TGTGCCAGCAGTTACGGGGACCGAGGCACCGGGGAGCTGTTTTTT. Amino acid sequence: CASSYGDRGTGELFF.

V is TRBV7-6 and J is TRBJ1-4; D is uncertain. CDR1 is SGHVS and CDR2 is FNYEAQ in the germline V gene. V was pared by 6 bases and J by 4 bases, with 21 bases between. The CDR3 is made up of 17 amino acids. Here the CDR3 reads CASRRLVAFDLNEKLFF. In DNA, the CDR3 is TGTGCCAGCAGACGACTTGTGGCCTTCGACCTTAATGAAAAACTGTTTTTT.

CDR3 bases: TGTGCCAGAAGCTACTATGGCTACACCTTC. Its protein is CARSYYGYTF. This chain links TRBV7-5 with TRBJ1-2. TRBV7-5 is recorded as a pseudogene. The CDR3 has 10 residues.

V is TRBV9 and J is TRBJ2-3, with 8 bases fitting TRBD2. V lost 4 bases to trimming and J lost 7 bases; unmatched junction nucleotides: 8. The CDR3 sequence is 14 residues long. Germline V gene sequence: CDR1 SGDLS, CDR2 YYNGEE. The CDR3 is CASSRYGGVNTQYF. CDR3 nucleotide sequence: TGTGCCAGCAGCCGCTACGGGGGGGTGAATACGCAGTATTTT.

This clone was recorded a few times. J is TRBJ2-5 and V is TRBV5-5; 9 bases align to TRBD1. Germline CDR1 reads SGHKS; CDR2 reads YYEKEE (reference sequence). This CDR3 comprises 18 residues. V was clipped by 4 bases and J by 2 bases; unmatched bases: 15. CDR3 amino acids: CASSGTYRDRVLQETQYF. The DNA of the CDR3 is TGTGCCAGCAGCGGAACCTACCGGGACAGGGTGCTACAAGAGACCCAGTACTTC.

This chain uses TRBV28 with TRBJ1-2, with 7 bases that match TRBD1. V was pared by 4 bases and J by 4 bases, with 3 bases of the junction left unmatched. CDR1 and CDR2 from the germline V gene are MDHEN and SYDVKM. The CDR3 covers 13 residues. CDR3 in DNA: TGTGCCAGCAGTTCGGCAGGGGGCTATGGCTACACCTTC. It is translated as CASSSAGGYGYTF.

This sequence joins TRBV19 and TRBJ2-1; TRBD2 aligns across 7 bases. Germline V gene data show CDR1 as LNHDA and CDR2 as SQIVND (reference sequence). With 2 bases clipped from V and 5 bases from J, the junction kept 12 bases outside the gene matches. The CDR3 loop spans 17 amino acids. CDR3 protein: CASSINRAGVTHNEQFF. Written as DNA, the CDR3 is TGTGCCAGTAGTATAAATAGGGCGGGAGTTACACACAATGAGCAGTTCTTC.

V is TRBV6-5 and J is TRBJ1-4; 8 nucleotides line up with TRBD1. Germline V CDR1 and CDR2: MNHEY, SVGAGI. The CDR3 length is 15 residues. Germline trimming cut 5 bases from V and 6 bases from J; bases unmatched to any gene: 8. DNA of the CDR3: TGTGCCAGCAGTCTCCGGACAGGGAAACATGAAAAACTGTTTTTT. Amino acid sequence: CASSLRTGKHEKLFF.